This TCR beta chain was found in a study of response to subunit inactivated influenza vaccine. Whole-study results and caveats: The authors suggested that few new T cells are recruited per seasonal influenza vaccination.

As regards this clonotype: Its target is not known.

Trimming cost V 5 bases and J 0 bases, with 16 bases left between them. The CDR3 loop spans 15 amino acids. CDR1 and CDR2 from the germline V gene are DFQATT and SNEGSKA (reference sequence). MiXCR, applied by TCRdb to the RT-PCR reads, yields one record per CDR3 protein. The sample gives about 520,000 distinct CDR3 sequences, about 25% of which show up once; approximately 2% is in the top ten. This clonotype was obtained from a man aged 50-59 years who received an inactivated influenza vaccine. Sequenced material: CD4+ T cells sorted from PBMCs, taken roughly 5 days after vaccination. The chain is built from TRBV20-1 and TRBJ1-2; the D is unclear. The chain's CDR3 is CSAQIGGSTNYGYTF. In nucleotides, the CDR3 is TGCAGTGCTCAAATTGGAGGCAGTACTAACTATGGCTACACCTTC.